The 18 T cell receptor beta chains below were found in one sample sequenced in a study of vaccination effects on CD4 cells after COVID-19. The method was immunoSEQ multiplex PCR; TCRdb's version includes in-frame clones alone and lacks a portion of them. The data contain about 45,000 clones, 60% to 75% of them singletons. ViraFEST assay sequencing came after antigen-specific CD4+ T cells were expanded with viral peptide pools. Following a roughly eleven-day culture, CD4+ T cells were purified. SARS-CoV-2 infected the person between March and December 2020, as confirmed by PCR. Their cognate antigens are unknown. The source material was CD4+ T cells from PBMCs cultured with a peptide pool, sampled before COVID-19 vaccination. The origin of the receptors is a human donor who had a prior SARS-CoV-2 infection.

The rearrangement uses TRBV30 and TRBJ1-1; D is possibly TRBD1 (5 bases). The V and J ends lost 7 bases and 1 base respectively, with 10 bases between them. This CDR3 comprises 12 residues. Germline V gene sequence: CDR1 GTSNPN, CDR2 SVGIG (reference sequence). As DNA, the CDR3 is TGTGCCTCCGGACAACCGAACACTGAAGCTTTCTTT. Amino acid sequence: CASGQPNTEAFF. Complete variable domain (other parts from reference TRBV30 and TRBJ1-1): SQTIHQWPATLVQPVGSPLSLECTVEGTSNPNLYWYRQAAGRGLQLLFYSVGIGQISSEVPQNLSASRPQDRQFILSSKKLLLSDSGFYLCASGQPNTEAFFGQGTRLTVV.

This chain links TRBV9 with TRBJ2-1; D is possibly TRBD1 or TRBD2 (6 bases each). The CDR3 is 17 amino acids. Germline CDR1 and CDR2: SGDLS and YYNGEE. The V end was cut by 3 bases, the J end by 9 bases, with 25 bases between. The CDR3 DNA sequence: TGTGCCAGCAGCGCCCCGTACTTGAGGGGGGCAGGAAGTGAGCAGTTCTTC. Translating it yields CASSAPYLRGAGSEQFF.

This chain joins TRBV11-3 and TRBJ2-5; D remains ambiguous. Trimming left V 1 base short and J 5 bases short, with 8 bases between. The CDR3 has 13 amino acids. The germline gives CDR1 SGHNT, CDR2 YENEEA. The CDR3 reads CASSLVSTETQYF. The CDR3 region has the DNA TGTGCCAGCAGCTTAGTTTCCACGGAGACCCAGTACTTC.

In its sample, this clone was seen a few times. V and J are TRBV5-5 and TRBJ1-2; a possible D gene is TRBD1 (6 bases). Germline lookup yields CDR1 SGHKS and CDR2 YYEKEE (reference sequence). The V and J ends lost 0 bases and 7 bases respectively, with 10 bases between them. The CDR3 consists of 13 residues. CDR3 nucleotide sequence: TGTGCCAGCAGCTTGGCAGGGGAAGCTGGCTACACCTTC. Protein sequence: CASSLAGEAGYTF.

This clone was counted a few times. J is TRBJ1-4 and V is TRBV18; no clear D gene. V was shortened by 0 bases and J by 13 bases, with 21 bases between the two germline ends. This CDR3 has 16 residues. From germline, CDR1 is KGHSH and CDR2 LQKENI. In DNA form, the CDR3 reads TGTGCCAGCTCACCACCATCCAGCGGGCCCCGTGCGGGACTGTTTTTT. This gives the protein CASSPPSSGPRAGLFF.

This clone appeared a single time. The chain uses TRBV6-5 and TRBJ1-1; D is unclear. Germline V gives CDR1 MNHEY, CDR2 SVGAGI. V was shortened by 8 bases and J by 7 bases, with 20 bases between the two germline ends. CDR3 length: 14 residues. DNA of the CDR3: TGTGCCAGCGCAGCACCGGGTAAATCAGGTGAAGCTTTCTTT. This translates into CASAAPGKSGEAFF.

Here the CDR3 DNA reads TGTGCCAGCAGCTCACTCACCGGGGAGCTGTTTTTT. Translating it yields CASSSLTGELFF. The chain has TRBV11-3 and TRBJ2-2; D uncertain. From germline, CDR1 is SGHNT and CDR2 YENEEA. CDR3 size: 12 residues. With 4 bases removed from V and 4 bases from J, the gap between germline ends came to 4 bases. Using reference TRBV11-3 and TRBJ2-2 for the parts outside the CDR3, the full variable domain is EAGVVQSPRYKIIEKKQPVAFWCNPISGHNTLYWYLQNLGQGPELLIRYENEEAVDDSQLPKDRFSAERLKGVDSTLKIQPAELGDSAVYLCASSSLTGELFFGEGSRLTVL.

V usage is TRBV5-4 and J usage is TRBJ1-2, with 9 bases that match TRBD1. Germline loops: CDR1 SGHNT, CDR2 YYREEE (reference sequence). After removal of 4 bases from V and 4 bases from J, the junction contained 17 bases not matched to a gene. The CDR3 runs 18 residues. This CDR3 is CASSPPVGQGINPYGYTF. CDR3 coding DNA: TGTGCCAGCAGCCCACCGGTCGGACAGGGGATAAATCCCTATGGCTACACCTTC.

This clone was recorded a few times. CDR3 loop: CASSNDRGNQPQHF. The CDR3 DNA follows: TGTGCCAGCAGTAACGACAGGGGTAATCAGCCCCAGCATTTT. V gene TRBV21-1 combines with J gene TRBJ1-5; the listed D gene, TRBD1, was not tested against the DNA. TRBV21-1 is a documented pseudogene. The CDR3 length is 14 residues.

The CDR3 DNA follows: TGTGCCAGCAGCTTAGTCCTCCGGGGGTACAATGAGCAGTTCTTC. This encodes CASSLVLRGYNEQFF. The chain is built from TRBV7-8 and TRBJ2-1; the D gene is possibly TRBD2 (6 bases). The germline gives CDR1 SGHVS, CDR2 FQNEAQ. The V gene lost 1 base and the J gene lost 4 bases, with 11 bases spanning the gap. This CDR3 contains 15 residues.

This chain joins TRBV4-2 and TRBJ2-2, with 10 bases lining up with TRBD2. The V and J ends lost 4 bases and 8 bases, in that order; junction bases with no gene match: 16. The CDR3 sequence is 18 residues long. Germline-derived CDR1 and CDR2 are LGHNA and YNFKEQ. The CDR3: CASSPEAGGPLEVGELFF. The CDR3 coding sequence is TGTGCCAGCAGCCCTGAAGCGGGAGGGCCGTTAGAGGTGGGGGAGCTGTTTTTT.

The CDR3 DNA is TGTGCCAGCAATTACGGGAACACTGAAGCTTTCTTT. Residues: CASNYGNTEAFF. The chain carries TRBV4-2 and TRBJ1-1; unclear D gene. Germline values: CDR1 LGHNA, CDR2 YNFKEQ. The CDR3 consists of 12 residues. Trimming shortened V by 7 bases and J by 1 base, and 7 bases separated the two germline ends.

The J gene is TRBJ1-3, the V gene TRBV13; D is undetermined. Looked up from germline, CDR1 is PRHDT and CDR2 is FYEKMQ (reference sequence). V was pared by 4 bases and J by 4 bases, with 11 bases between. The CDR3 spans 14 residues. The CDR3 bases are TGTGCCAGCAGCTGGAGGAGGGCGGGAAACACCATATATTTT. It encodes CASSWRRAGNTIYF.

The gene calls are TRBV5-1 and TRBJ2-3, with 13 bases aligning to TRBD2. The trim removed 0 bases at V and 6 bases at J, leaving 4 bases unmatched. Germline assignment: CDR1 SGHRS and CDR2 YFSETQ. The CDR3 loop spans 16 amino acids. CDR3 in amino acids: CASSLGTSGSLDTQYF. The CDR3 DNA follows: TGCGCCAGCAGCTTGGGGACTAGCGGGAGTCTGGATACGCAGTATTTT.

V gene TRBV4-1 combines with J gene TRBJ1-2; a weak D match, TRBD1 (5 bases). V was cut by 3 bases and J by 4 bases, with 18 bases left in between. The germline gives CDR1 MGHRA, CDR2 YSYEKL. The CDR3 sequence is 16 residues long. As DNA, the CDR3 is TGCGCCAGCAGCCACCATGTAGGCGCAGGGAGCTATGGCTACACCTTC. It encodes CASSHHVGAGSYGYTF.

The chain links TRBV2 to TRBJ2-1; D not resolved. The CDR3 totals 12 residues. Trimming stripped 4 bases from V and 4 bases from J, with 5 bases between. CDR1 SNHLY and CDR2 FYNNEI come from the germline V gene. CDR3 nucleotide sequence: TGTGCCAGCAGTGTGGGGTACAATGAGCAGTTCTTC. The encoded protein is CASSVGYNEQFF.

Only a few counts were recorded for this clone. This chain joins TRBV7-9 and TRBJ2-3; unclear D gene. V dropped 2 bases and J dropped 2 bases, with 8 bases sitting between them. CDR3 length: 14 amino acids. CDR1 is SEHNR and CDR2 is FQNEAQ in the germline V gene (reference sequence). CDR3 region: CASSLTMSTDTQYF. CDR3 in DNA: TGTGCCAGCAGCTTAACTATGTCCACAGATACGCAGTATTTT.

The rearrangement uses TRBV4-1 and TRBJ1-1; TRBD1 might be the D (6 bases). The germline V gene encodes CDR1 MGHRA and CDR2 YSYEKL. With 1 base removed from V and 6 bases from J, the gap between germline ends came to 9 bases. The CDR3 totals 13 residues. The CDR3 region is CASSQGNRAEAFF. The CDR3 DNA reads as TGCGCCAGCAGCCAAGGGAACAGGGCTGAAGCTTTCTTT.